The present entry profiles one T cell receptor (beta chain) with its context. CDR1 and CDR2 (germline): SEHNR, FQNEAQ (reference sequence). The CDR3 has 14 amino acids. V dropped 4 bases and J dropped 1 base, with 10 bases sitting between them. The sample belongs to a study of blood T cell repertoires in COVID-19. About the research overall: Sources were T cells, B-cell-depleted T cells, or PBMCs; the material itself was cDNA or gDNA.

Residents of 24 US areas, aged about 18 to 89 years, made up the participants. Grouping used clinical history reported by participants in a survey and questionnaire. Study processing details: From reference gene primer amplification, estimates of nucleated cell counts were derived. The data were produced by immunoSEQ multiplex PCR, yet TCRdb's version contains in-frame clones alone and is incomplete. That table is the source of V, J and clone size, and D and trimming were worked out from the DNA. The sample holds about 270,000 clones, around 89% seen once. Sequencing was done on a sample of PBMCs or T cells enriched from blood (not recorded which). The sequence came from a woman in her 30s with acute COVID-19. V gene TRBV7-9 combines with J gene TRBJ2-5; D gene uncertain. CDR3 in amino acids: CASSSGYTQETQYF. The DNA of the CDR3 is TGTGCCAGCAGCTCCGGTTATACCCAAGAGACCCAGTACTTC.